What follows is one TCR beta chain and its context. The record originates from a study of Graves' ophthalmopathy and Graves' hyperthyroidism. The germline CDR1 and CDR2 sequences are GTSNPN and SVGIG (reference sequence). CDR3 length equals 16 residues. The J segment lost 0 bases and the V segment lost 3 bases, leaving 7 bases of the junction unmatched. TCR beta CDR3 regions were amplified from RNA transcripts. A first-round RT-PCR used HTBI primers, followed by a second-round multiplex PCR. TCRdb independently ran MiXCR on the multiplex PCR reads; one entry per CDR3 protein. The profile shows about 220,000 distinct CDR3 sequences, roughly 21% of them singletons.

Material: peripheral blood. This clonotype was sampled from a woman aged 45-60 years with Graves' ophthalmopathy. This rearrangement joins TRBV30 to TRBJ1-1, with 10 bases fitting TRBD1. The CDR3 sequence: CAWRDRGKGMNTEAFF. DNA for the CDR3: TGTGCCTGGAGGGACAGGGGGAAGGGGATGAACACTGAAGCTTTCTTT.